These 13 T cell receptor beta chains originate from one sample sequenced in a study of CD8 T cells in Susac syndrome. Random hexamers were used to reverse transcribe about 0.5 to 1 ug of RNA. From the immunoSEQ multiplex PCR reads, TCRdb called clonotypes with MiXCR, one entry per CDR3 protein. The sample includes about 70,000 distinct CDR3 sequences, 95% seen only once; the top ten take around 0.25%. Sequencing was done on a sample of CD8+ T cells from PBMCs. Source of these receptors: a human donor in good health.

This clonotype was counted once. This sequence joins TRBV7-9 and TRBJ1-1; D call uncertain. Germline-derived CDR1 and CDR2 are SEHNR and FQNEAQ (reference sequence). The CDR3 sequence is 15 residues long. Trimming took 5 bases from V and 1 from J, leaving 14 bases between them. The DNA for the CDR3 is TGTGCCAGCAGCCGACCTGGCCCGTGGAACACTGAAGCTTTCTTT. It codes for CASSRPGPWNTEAFF. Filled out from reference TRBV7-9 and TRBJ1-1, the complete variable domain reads DTGVSQNPRHKITKRGQNVTFRCDPISEHNRLYWYRQTLGQGPEFLTYFQNEAQLEKSRLLSDRFSAERPKGSFSTLEIQRTEQGDSAMYLCASSRPGPWNTEAFFGQGTRLTVV.

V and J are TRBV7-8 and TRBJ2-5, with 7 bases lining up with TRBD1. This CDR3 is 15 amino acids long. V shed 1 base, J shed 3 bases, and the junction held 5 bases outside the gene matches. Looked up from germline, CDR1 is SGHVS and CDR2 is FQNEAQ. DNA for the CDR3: TGTGCCAGCAGCTTAGACTGGGACAGAGAAGAGACCCAGTACTTC. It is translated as CASSLDWDREETQYF.

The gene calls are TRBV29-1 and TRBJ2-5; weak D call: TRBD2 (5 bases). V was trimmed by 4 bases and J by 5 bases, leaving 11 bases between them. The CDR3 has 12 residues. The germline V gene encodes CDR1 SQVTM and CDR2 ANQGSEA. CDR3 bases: TGCAGCGTTGTTAGTAGCGAGGAGACCCAGTACTTC. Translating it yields CSVVSSEETQYF.

The CDR3: CASSLVTSGVIYEQYV. The DNA of the CDR3 is TGTGCCAGCAGTTTGGTGACTAGCGGGGTTATCTACGAGCAGTACGTC. This chain connects TRBV5-4 to TRBJ2-7; 11 nucleotides agree with TRBD2. CDR3 size: 16 residues. Germline V gene data show CDR1 as SGHNT and CDR2 as YYREEE (reference sequence).

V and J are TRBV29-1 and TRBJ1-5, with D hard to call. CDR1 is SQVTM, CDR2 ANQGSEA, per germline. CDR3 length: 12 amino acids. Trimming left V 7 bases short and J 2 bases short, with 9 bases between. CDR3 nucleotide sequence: TGCAGCGCGAAGTGGGGCAATCAGCCCCAGCATTTT. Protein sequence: CSAKWGNQPQHF. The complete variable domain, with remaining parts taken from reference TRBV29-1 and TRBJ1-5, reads SAVISQKPSRDICQRGTSLTIQCQVDSQVTMMFWYRQQPGQSLTLIATANQGSEATYESGFVIDKFPISRPNLTFSTLTVSNMSPEDSSIYLCSAKWGNQPQHFGDGTRLSIL.

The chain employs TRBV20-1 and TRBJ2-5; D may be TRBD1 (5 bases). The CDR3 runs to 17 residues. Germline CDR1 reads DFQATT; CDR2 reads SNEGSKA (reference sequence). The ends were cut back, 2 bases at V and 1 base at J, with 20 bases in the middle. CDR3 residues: CSARPSHVQVLQETQYF. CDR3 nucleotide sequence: TGCAGTGCTAGACCATCCCACGTACAGGTCCTCCAAGAGACCCAGTACTTC.

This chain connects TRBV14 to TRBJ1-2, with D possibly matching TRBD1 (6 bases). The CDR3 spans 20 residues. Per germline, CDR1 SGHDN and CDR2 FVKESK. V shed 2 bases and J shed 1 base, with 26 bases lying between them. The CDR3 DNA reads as TGTGCCAGCAGCCAATTCCCCGGGACATCGCACCCCAAAGATAACTATGGCTACACCTTC. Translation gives CASSQFPGTSHPKDNYGYTF.

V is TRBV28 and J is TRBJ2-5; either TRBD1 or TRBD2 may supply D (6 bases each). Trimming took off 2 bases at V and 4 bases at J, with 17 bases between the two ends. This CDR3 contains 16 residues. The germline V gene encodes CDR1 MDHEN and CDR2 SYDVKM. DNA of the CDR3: TGTGCCAGCAGTTTACCTCCGTGGAGGGGGTTAGAGACCCAGTACTTC. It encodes CASSLPPWRGLETQYF.

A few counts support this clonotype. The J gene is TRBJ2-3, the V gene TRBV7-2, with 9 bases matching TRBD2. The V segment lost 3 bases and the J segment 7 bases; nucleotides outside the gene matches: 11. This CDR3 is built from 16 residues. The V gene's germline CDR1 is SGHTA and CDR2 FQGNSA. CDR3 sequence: CASSFTRRGGSNTQYF. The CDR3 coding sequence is TGTGCCAGCAGCTTCACGCGGCGGGGGGGCTCAAATACGCAGTATTTT.

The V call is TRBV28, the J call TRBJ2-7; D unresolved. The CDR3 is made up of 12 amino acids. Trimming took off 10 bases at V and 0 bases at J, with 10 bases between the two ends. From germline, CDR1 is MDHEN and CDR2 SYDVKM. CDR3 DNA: TGTGCCATAGGGTCCAGCTCCTACGAGCAGTACTTC. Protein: CAIGSSSYEQYF. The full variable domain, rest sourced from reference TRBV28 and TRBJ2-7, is DVKVTQSSRYLVKRTGEKVFLECVQDMDHENMFWYRQDPGLGLRLIYFSYDVKMKEKGDIPEGYSVSREKKERFSLILESASTNQTSMYLCAIGSSSYEQYFGPGTRLTVT.

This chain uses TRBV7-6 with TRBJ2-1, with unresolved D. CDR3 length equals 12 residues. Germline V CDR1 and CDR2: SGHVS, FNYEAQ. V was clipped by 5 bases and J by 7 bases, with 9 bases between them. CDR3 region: CASSPHENEQFF. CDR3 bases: TGTGCCAGCAGCCCTCACGAGAATGAGCAGTTCTTC.

The CDR3 reads CASSPPLADTQYF. The CDR3 bases are TGTGCCAGCAGCCCACCATTAGCGGATACGCAGTATTTT. The genes are TRBV12-3 or TRBV12-4 and TRBJ2-3; D might be TRBD2 (5 bases). CDR3 length equals 13 residues. The V end lost 6 bases, the J end lost 6 bases, and 13 bases lay between the germline ends.

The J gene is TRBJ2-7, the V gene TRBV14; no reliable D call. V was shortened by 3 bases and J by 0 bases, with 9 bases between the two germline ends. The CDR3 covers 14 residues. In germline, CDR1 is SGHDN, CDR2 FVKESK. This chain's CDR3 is CASSQVKRSYEQYF. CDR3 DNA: TGTGCCAGCAGCCAGGTAAAACGCTCCTACGAGCAGTACTTC. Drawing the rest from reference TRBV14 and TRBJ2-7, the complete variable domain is EAGVTQFPSHSVIEKGQTVTLRCDPISGHDNLYWYRRVMGKEIKFLLHFVKESKQDESGMPNNRFLAERTGGTYSTLKVQPAELEDSGVYFCASSQVKRSYEQYFGPGTRLTVT.